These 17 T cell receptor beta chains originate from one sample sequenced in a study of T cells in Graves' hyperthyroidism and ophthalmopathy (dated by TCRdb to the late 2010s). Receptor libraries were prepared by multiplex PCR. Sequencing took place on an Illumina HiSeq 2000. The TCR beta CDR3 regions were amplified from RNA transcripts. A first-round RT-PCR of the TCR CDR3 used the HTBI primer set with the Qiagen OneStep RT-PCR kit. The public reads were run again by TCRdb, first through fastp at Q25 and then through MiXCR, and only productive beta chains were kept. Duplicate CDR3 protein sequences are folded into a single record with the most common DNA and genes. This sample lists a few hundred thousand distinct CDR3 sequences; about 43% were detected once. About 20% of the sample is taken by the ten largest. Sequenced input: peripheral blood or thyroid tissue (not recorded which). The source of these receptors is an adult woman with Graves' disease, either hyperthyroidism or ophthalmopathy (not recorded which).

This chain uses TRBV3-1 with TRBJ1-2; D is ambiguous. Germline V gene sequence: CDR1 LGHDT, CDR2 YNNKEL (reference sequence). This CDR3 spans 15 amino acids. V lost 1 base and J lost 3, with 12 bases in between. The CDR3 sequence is CASSQVGNFDYGYTF. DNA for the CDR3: TGTGCCAGCAGCCAAGTTGGGAATTTTGACTATGGCTACACCTTC.

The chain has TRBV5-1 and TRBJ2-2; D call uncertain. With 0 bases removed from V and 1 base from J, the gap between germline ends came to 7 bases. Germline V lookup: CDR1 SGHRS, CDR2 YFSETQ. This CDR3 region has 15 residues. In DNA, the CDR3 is TGCGCCAGCAGCTTGGCCATAGGGAACACCGGGGAGCTGTTTTTT. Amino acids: CASSLAIGNTGELFF.

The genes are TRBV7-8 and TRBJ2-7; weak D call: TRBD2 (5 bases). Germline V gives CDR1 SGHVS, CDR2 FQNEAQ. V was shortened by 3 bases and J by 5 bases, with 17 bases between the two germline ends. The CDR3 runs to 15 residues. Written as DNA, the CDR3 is TGTGCCAGCAGCTTCGAAGCGGAAGTTGTCCACGAGCAGTACTTC. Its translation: CASSFEAEVVHEQYF.

The CDR3 DNA reads as TGTGCCAGCAGTGCCGAGATCTCTTCAGGGGGCAATCAGCCCCAGCATTTT. This gives the protein CASSAEISSGGNQPQHF. The genes are TRBV2 and TRBJ1-5, with TRBD1 as a possible D gene (6 bases). Germline V gene lookup returns CDR1 SNHLY and CDR2 FYNNEI. The CDR3 runs to 17 residues. With 4 bases removed from V and 2 bases from J, the gap between germline ends came to 18 bases.

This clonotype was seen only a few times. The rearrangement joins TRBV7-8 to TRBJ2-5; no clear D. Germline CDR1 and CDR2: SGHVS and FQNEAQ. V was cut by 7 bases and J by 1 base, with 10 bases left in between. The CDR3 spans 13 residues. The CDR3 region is CASNRDSQETQYF. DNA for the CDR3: TGTGCCAGCAACAGAGACTCCCAAGAGACCCAGTACTTC.

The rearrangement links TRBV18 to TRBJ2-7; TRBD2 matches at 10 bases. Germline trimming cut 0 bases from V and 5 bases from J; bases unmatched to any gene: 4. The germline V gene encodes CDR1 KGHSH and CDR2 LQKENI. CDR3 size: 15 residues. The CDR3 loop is CASSPPSGRAHEQYF. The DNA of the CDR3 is TGTGCCAGCTCACCACCAAGCGGGAGGGCCCACGAGCAGTACTTC.

The CDR3 DNA reads TGTGCCATCAGTGTACGGCAGGGAAACTATGGCTACACCTTC. This gives the protein CAISVRQGNYGYTF. This chain uses TRBV10-3 with TRBJ1-2, with TRBD1 as a possible D gene (5 bases). The CDR3 is 14 residues long. CDR1 is ENHRY and CDR2 is SYGVKD in the germline V gene. V lost 4 bases, J lost 2 bases, and 11 bases lay in between.

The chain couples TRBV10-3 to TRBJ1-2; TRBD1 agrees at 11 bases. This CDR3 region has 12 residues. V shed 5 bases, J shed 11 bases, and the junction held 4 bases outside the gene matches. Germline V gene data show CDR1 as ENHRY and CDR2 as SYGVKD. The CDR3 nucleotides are TGTGCCATCAGTAACCGGGACAGGGGGTACACCTTC. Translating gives CAISNRDRGYTF.

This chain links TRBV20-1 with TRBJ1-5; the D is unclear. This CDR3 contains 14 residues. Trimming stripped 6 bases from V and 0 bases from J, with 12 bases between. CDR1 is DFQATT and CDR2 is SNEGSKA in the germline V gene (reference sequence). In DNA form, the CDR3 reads TGCAGTGCCAGCAGCCAATATAGCAATCAGCCCCAGCATTTT. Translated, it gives CSASSQYSNQPQHF.

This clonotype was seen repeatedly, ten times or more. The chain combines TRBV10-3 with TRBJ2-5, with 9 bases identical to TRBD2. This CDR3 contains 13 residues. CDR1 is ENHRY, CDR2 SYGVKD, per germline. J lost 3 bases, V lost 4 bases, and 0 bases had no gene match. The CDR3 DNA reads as TGTGCCATCAGTGGGACTAGCGAAGAGACCCAGTACTTC. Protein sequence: CAISGTSEETQYF.

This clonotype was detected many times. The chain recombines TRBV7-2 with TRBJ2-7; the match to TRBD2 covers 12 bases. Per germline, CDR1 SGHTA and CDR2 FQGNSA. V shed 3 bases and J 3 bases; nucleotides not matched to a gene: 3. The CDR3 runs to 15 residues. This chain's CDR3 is CASSLGLAGGYEQYF. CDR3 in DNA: TGTGCCAGCAGCTTGGGACTAGCGGGCGGCTACGAGCAGTACTTC.

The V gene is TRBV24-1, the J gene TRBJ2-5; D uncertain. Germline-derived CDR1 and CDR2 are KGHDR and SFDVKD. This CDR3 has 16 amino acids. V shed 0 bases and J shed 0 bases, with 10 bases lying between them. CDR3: CATSDLGGDYQETQYF. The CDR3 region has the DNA TGTGCCACCAGTGATTTGGGTGGGGATTACCAAGAGACCCAGTACTTC.

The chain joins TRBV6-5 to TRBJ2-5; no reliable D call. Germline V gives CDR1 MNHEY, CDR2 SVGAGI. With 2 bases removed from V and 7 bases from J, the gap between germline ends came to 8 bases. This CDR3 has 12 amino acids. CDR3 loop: CASSYLLATQYF. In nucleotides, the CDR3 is TGTGCCAGCAGTTACCTCTTAGCGACCCAGTACTTC.

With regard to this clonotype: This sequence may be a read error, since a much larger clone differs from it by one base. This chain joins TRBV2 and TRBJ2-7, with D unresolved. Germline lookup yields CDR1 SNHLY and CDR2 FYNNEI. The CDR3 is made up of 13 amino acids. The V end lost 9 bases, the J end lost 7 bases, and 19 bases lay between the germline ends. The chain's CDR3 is CASSQDPPVEQYF. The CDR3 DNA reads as TGTGCCAGTTCCCAGGACCCACCTGTGGAGCAGTACTTC.

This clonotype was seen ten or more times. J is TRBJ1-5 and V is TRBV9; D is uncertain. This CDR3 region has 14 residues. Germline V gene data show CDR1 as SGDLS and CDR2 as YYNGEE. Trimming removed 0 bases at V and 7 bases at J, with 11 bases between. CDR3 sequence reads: CASSVDGGNQPQHF. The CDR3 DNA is TGTGCCAGCAGCGTAGACGGTGGGAACCAGCCCCAGCATTTT.

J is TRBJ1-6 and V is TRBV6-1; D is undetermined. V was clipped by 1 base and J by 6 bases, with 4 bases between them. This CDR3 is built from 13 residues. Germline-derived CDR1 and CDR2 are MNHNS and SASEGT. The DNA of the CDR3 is TGTGCCAGCAGTGAAGGGTTTAATTCACCCCTCCACTTT. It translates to CASSEGFNSPLHF.

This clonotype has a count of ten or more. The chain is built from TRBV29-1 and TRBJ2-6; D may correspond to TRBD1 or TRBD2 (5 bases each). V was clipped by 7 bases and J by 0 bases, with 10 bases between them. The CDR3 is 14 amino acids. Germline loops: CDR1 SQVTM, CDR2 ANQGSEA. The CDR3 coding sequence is TGCAGCGCCCGGGGCAACTCTGGGGCCAACGTCCTGACTTTC. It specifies CSARGNSGANVLTF.